Following are 8 T cell receptor beta chains from one sample sequenced in a study of T cells in Graves' hyperthyroidism and ophthalmopathy. Amplified TCR beta CDR3 regions derived from RNA transcripts. A first-round RT-PCR of the TCR CDR3 used the HTBI primer set. TCRdb reprocessed the multiplex PCR reads via MiXCR and lists one record per CDR3 protein. The data hold around 620,000 distinct CDR3 sequences, with 11% to 15% observed a single time. The sample consisted of blood. Source of these receptors: a woman between 18 and 30 years old with Graves' ophthalmopathy.

This clonotype was observed a few times. The V gene is TRBV11-2, the J gene TRBJ2-3; D is unclear. Looked up from germline, CDR1 is SGHAT and CDR2 is FQNNGV. With 1 base removed from V and 14 bases from J, the gap between germline ends came to 13 bases. The CDR3 contains 12 residues. The CDR3 nucleotides read TGTGCCAGCAGCTTAGGGTCACTAATGGTGTATTTT. Protein product: CASSLGSLMVYF.

The chain links TRBV9 to TRBJ2-2; weak D call: TRBD2 (5 bases). The CDR3 runs to 16 residues. The V end lost 0 bases, the J end lost 5 bases, and 14 bases lay between the germline ends. Germline CDR1 reads SGDLS; CDR2 reads YYNGEE. CDR3 region: CASSVDGILGTGELFF. CDR3 DNA sequence: TGTGCCAGCAGCGTAGACGGGATCCTGGGGACCGGGGAGCTGTTTTTT.

With respect to this clonotype: A read error may explain this, as a much larger clone is one base away. V and J are TRBV15 and TRBJ2-5; perhaps TRBD1 as D (6 bases). Germline V gives CDR1 LNHNV, CDR2 YYDKDF (reference sequence). This CDR3 spans 15 amino acids. The CDR3 sequence is CSTSRDRQAQETQYF. CDR3 in DNA: TGTTCCACCAGCAGAGACCGACAGGCTCAAGAGACCCAGTACTTC.

This clonotype was detected ten times or more. The V call is TRBV30, the J call TRBJ2-3; the match to TRBD2 covers 9 bases. CDR1 is GTSNPN, CDR2 SVGIG, per germline (reference sequence). Trimming at V came to 4 bases and at J to 6 bases, leaving 2 bases not matched to a gene. This CDR3 is 12 amino acids long. The CDR3 sequence is CAWNLAGDTQYF. In DNA form, the CDR3 reads TGTGCCTGGAATCTAGCGGGGGATACGCAGTATTTT.

This chain uses TRBV20-1 with TRBJ2-7; the match to TRBD2 covers 9 bases. CDR3 size: 14 residues. Germline V gene data show CDR1 as DFQATT and CDR2 as SNEGSKA (reference sequence). V lost 3 bases and J lost 4; bases outside the gene matches: 7. CDR3 in DNA: TGCAGTGCTAGCCGGGGCCTAGCGGGATACGAGCAGTACTTC. Amino acid sequence: CSASRGLAGYEQYF.

This clonotype was observed many times. V gene TRBV6-2 or TRBV6-3 combines with J gene TRBJ2-3; the D is unclear. Trimming pared 3 bases from V and 2 bases from J, leaving 9 bases between. In germline, CDR1 is MNHEY, CDR2 SVGEGT. The CDR3 contains 14 residues. DNA of the CDR3: TGTGCCAGCAGTTATATCGGAGCCACAGATACGCAGTATTTT. This translates into CASSYIGATDTQYF.

This clonotype has only a few counts. V gene TRBV9 combines with J gene TRBJ2-5; 10 positions match TRBD2. This CDR3 contains 14 residues. The V gene end was trimmed by 5 bases and the J gene end by 5 bases; junction bases not matched to a gene: 6. Germline CDR1 reads SGDLS; CDR2 reads YYNGEE. Here the CDR3 reads CASSLGLAIETQYF. For the CDR3, the DNA is TGTGCCAGCAGTCTGGGACTAGCGATCGAGACCCAGTACTTC.

This clonotype was detected a few times. The rearrangement joins TRBV20-1 to TRBJ2-7; a possible D gene is TRBD1 (6 bases). Germline values: CDR1 DFQATT, CDR2 SNEGSKA (reference sequence). V lost 0 bases, J lost 1 base, and 13 bases lay in between. This CDR3 is built from 15 residues. The CDR3 spells CSARDLNRVSYEQYF. The CDR3 DNA follows: TGCAGTGCTAGAGATCTCAACAGGGTGTCCTACGAGCAGTACTTC.